The 21 T cell receptor beta chains reported below all come from one sample, sequenced in a study of cytomegalovirus exposure and HLA in healthy donors. The PCR employed 60 Vbeta primers together with 13 Jbeta primers. Profiled with immunoSEQ multiplex PCR; TCRdb holds only in-frame clones, not every one. Among 170,000 or so clones, 80% were seen once, and the ten largest hold 1%. Sequencing was done on a sample of PBMCs. All receptors come from a woman between 50 and 59 years old in good health and CMV-seropositive.

This clone was detected a few times. At one of its ends the junction is not consistent with the germline gene, which may arise from a read error. The rearrangement joins TRBV7-9 to TRBJ2-7; D unresolved. The germline gives CDR1 SEHNR, CDR2 FQNEAQ (reference sequence). This CDR3 is built from 16 residues. CDR3 bases: TGTTCCAGCAGCTTAGTTGAGGAAAACGGCCTTTACGAGCAGTACTTC. It yields the protein CSSSLVEENGLYEQYF. The whole variable domain, filled in from reference TRBV7-9 and TRBJ2-7, reads DTGVSQNPRHKITKRGQNVTFRCDPISEHNRLYWYRQTLGQGPEFLTYFQNEAQLEKSRLLSDRFSAERPKGSFSTLEIQRTEQGDSAMYLCSSSLVEENGLYEQYFGPGTRLTVT.

V is TRBV7-2 and J is TRBJ2-3; 8 bases map to TRBD2. Germline V gene data show CDR1 as SGHTA and CDR2 as FQGNSA. V shed 2 bases and J 3 bases; nucleotides not matched to a gene: 1. The CDR3 contains 14 residues. In DNA, the CDR3 is TGTGCCAGCAGCTTAATAGCGGGAACAGATACGCAGTATTTT. The encoded protein is CASSLIAGTDTQYF.

The chain has TRBV7-2 and TRBJ1-6, with D perhaps matching TRBD1 (6 bases). The CDR3 totals 14 residues. Germline loops: CDR1 SGHTA, CDR2 FQGNSA. V lost 5 bases to trimming and J lost 14 bases, with 19 bases between them. The CDR3 loop reads CASSIRNQQGTLHF. CDR3 nucleotide sequence: TGTGCCAGCAGCATACGGAATCAACAGGGCACCCTCCACTTT.

The rearrangement joins TRBV7-9 to TRBJ1-3; D call uncertain. Germline V gives CDR1 SEHNR, CDR2 FQNEAQ (reference sequence). There are 13 residues in the CDR3. V lost 1 base and J lost 8, with 9 bases in between. The CDR3 spells CASSLGVGDTIYF. The CDR3 DNA is TGTGCCAGCAGCTTAGGGGTCGGGGACACCATATATTTT.

The chain employs TRBV30 and TRBJ2-1; D is perhaps TRBD2 (6 bases). CDR1 is GTSNPN and CDR2 is SVGIG in the germline V gene (reference sequence). The CDR3 length is 14 residues. V gave up 5 bases and J gave up 7 bases, with 18 bases separating them. Written as DNA, the CDR3 is TGTGCCTGGGCTCCCGGGGGTAGCAGAAATGAGCAGTTCTTC. Its translation: CAWAPGGSRNEQFF. The full variable domain, completed using reference TRBV30 and TRBJ2-1, is SQTIHQWPATLVQPVGSPLSLECTVEGTSNPNLYWYRQAAGRGLQLLFYSVGIGQISSEVPQNLSASRPQDRQFILSSKKLLLSDSGFYLCAWAPGGSRNEQFFGPGTRLTVL.

The chain uses TRBV2 and TRBJ1-1; 7 nucleotides match TRBD1. This CDR3 contains 13 residues. With V trimmed by 8 bases and J by 8 bases, 11 bases remained unmatched. Germline V gene lookup returns CDR1 SNHLY and CDR2 FYNNEI. The CDR3: CASFYRQGKEAFF. In DNA form, the CDR3 reads TGTGCCAGCTTCTATCGACAGGGCAAAGAAGCTTTCTTT.

The chain joins TRBV11-2 to TRBJ2-2; TRBD1 might be the D (5 bases). CDR3 length equals 16 residues. V dropped 5 bases and J dropped 4 bases, with 17 bases sitting between them. CDR1 is SGHAT, CDR2 FQNNGV, per germline. CDR3 nucleotide sequence: TGTGCCAGCAGCCCCCAGGGCTTTCGCGGCACCGGGGAGCTGTTTTTT. This encodes CASSPQGFRGTGELFF.

This chain joins TRBV19 and TRBJ2-4, with D possibly matching TRBD1 (5 bases). The V end was cut by 6 bases, the J end by 2 bases, with 17 bases between. This CDR3 comprises 16 residues. Germline-derived CDR1 and CDR2 are LNHDA and SQIVND (reference sequence). As DNA, the CDR3 is TGTGCCAGTAGCTTACCAGGGATTGGTCCCAAAAACATTCAGTACTTC. This encodes CASSLPGIGPKNIQYF.

The CDR3 sequence is CASDRAHEKLFF. CDR3 nucleotide sequence: TGTGCCAGCGACAGGGCTCATGAAAAACTGTTTTTT. The rearrangement joins TRBV28 to TRBJ1-4; 7 nucleotides line up with TRBD1. Germline assignment: CDR1 MDHEN and CDR2 SYDVKM. This CDR3 comprises 12 residues. V shed 8 bases and J 6 bases; nucleotides not matched to a gene: 3.

The chain has TRBV15 and TRBJ2-7; D is possibly TRBD2 (7 bases). CDR1 and CDR2 (germline): LNHNV, YYDKDF (reference sequence). This CDR3 has 15 residues. V was pared by 0 bases and J by 2 bases, with 11 bases between. For the CDR3, the DNA is TGTGCCACCAGCAGAGATTTAGGGGGGGCCTACGAGCAGTACTTC. Encoded protein: CATSRDLGGAYEQYF.

The chain recombines TRBV2 with TRBJ1-5; TRBD1 matches 8 bases. The CDR3 contains 13 residues. From germline, CDR1 is SNHLY and CDR2 FYNNEI. V shed 6 bases and J 6 bases; nucleotides not matched to a gene: 4. The CDR3 reads CASRGQETQPQHF. CDR3 sequence (DNA): TGTGCCAGCAGGGGACAGGAAACTCAGCCCCAGCATTTT. The full variable domain, completed using reference TRBV2 and TRBJ1-5, is EPEVTQTPSHQVTQMGQEVILRCVPISNHLYFYWYRQILGQKVEFLVSFYNNEISEKSEIFDDQFSVERPDGSNFTLKIRSTKLEDSAMYFCASRGQETQPQHFGDGTRLSIL.

This chain links TRBV18 with TRBJ1-6; weak D call: TRBD1 (5 bases). V was trimmed by 2 bases and J by 7 bases, leaving 9 bases between them. Germline CDR1 KGHSH, CDR2 LQKENI. This CDR3 region has 14 residues. The chain's CDR3 is CASSPNGGNSPLHF. CDR3 coding DNA: TGTGCCAGCTCACCAAACGGGGGGAATTCACCCCTCCACTTT.

The rearrangement uses TRBV5-4 and TRBJ2-7; 7 nucleotides line up with TRBD1. Unmatched junction bases numbered 13, after V lost 4 bases and J lost 0 bases. CDR3 length equals 17 residues. Germline V gene lookup returns CDR1 SGHNT and CDR2 YYREEE (reference sequence). As DNA, the CDR3 is TGTGCCAGCAGCGCAGGCCCGGGACAGTCGACCTCCTACGAGCAGTACTTC. Amino acids: CASSAGPGQSTSYEQYF.

The chain combines TRBV19 with TRBJ1-2; 8 bases map to TRBD1. Germline lookup yields CDR1 LNHDA and CDR2 SQIVND (reference sequence). V shed 4 bases and J 0 bases; nucleotides not matched to a gene: 10. The length of the CDR3 is 17 residues. The CDR3 region has the DNA TGTGCCAGTAGTAACCTGGACAGGGCCAAAGCTAACTATGGCTACACCTTC. It translates to CASSNLDRAKANYGYTF.

V is TRBV7-2 and J is TRBJ2-3; 12 bases match TRBD2. Trimming removed 5 bases from V and 5 bases from J; junction bases left unmatched: 14. The germline V gene encodes CDR1 SGHTA and CDR2 FQGNSA. CDR3 size: 18 residues. In nucleotides, the CDR3 is TGTGCCAGCAGCCTACGACCGTGGACTAGCGGGGTGGTAGATACGCAGTATTTT. Translated, it gives CASSLRPWTSGVVDTQYF.

This rearrangement joins TRBV27 to TRBJ2-5; D not resolved. V was pared by 4 bases and J by 1 base, with 7 bases between. CDR1 is MNHEY and CDR2 is SMNVEV in the germline V gene (reference sequence). This CDR3 spans 13 amino acids. CDR3 sequence reads: CASSWPSQETQYF. Here the CDR3 DNA reads TGTGCCAGCAGTTGGCCGTCCCAAGAGACCCAGTACTTC.

The chain combines TRBV27 with TRBJ1-4; TRBD1 matches at 7 bases. With V trimmed by 6 bases and J by 8 bases, 12 bases remained unmatched. Germline V gene sequence: CDR1 MNHEY, CDR2 SMNVEV (reference sequence). This CDR3 region has 15 residues. The CDR3 is CASRPGQRGREKLFF. As DNA, the CDR3 is TGTGCCAGCAGACCGGGACAGCGCGGCAGGGAAAAACTGTTTTTT.

This chain uses TRBV19 with TRBJ2-1; tentatively, D is TRBD2 (6 bases). CDR3 length: 13 residues. Germline values: CDR1 LNHDA, CDR2 SQIVND (reference sequence). Trimming took 7 bases from V and 6 from J, leaving 13 bases between them. CDR3 amino acids: CASTPGTANEQFF. The CDR3 DNA reads TGTGCCAGTACCCCGGGGACTGCCAATGAGCAGTTCTTC.

The V gene is TRBV9, the J gene TRBJ1-1; 7 bases map to TRBD1. This CDR3 contains 12 residues. Germline V gene sequence: CDR1 SGDLS, CDR2 YYNGEE. J lost 0 bases, V lost 9 bases, and 2 bases had no gene match. The CDR3 nucleotides are TGTGCCACAGGGGGGATGAACACTGAAGCTTTCTTT. Its protein is CATGGMNTEAFF.

Of note for this clone: One junction end does not reproduce the germline sequence, and a read error may be involved. V is TRBV29-1 and J is TRBJ1-2; maybe TRBD1 (5 bases). Germline V gives CDR1 SQVTM, CDR2 ANQGSEA. The CDR3 loop spans 13 amino acids. The DNA of the CDR3 is TGCAGCCTTGAGGGAGGGGCAAAGAATGGCTACACCTTC. Protein: CSLEGGAKNGYTF. Complete variable domain (other parts from reference TRBV29-1 and TRBJ1-2): SAVISQKPSRDICQRGTSLTIQCQVDSQVTMMFWYRQQPGQSLTLIATANQGSEATYESGFVIDKFPISRPNLTFSTLTVSNMSPEDSSIYLCSLEGGAKNGYTFGSGTRLTVV.

About this clone itself: The sample carries other DNA sequences with the same CDR3. The V gene is TRBV28, the J gene TRBJ2-3, with TRBD1 matching 7 bases. Unmatched junction bases numbered 3, after V lost 6 bases and J lost 3 bases. The length of the CDR3 is 13 residues. Germline V gene sequence: CDR1 MDHEN, CDR2 SYDVKM. CDR3 in amino acids: CASRRQGTDTQYF. The CDR3 region has the DNA TGTGCCAGCAGACGACAGGGAACAGATACGCAGTATTTT.